The 27 T cell receptor beta chains listed next were all sequenced from one sample in a study of technical replicates of blood from a few donors. Libraries were prepared by immunoSEQ multiplex PCR; TCRdb keeps only in-frame clonotypes and omits some of them. The sample gives some 81,000 clones, 91% of which show up once; 0.25% is in the top ten. Sequencing was performed on T cells isolated from PBMCs. The source is a human donor in good health.

The CDR3 DNA follows: TGTGCCAGCAGCGTTTCGGGGGACGTGGGGCCCCAGCATTTT. It translates to CASSVSGDVGPQHF. The chain uses TRBV9 and TRBJ1-5; D perhaps matches TRBD1 (5 bases). The CDR3 loop spans 14 amino acids. Trimming removed 2 bases from V and 9 bases from J, with 15 bases in between. Germline assignment: CDR1 SGDLS and CDR2 YYNGEE.

The chain couples TRBV9 to TRBJ2-2; 8 positions agree with TRBD1. The junction had 7 bases not matched to a gene; V was cut back by 3 bases and J by 3 bases. This CDR3 comprises 16 residues. CDR1 and CDR2 from the germline V gene are SGDLS and YYNGEE. CDR3 residues: CASSGWTGRDTGELFF. For the CDR3, the DNA is TGTGCCAGCAGCGGATGGACAGGGCGGGACACCGGGGAGCTGTTTTTT. Full variable domain (rest looked up from reference TRBV9 and TRBJ2-2): DSGVTQTPKHLITATGQRVTLRCSPRSGDLSVYWYQQSLDQGLQFLIQYYNGEERAKGNILERFSAQQFPDLHSELNLSSLELGDSALYFCASSGWTGRDTGELFFGEGSRLTVL.

The chain links TRBV9 to TRBJ1-2; perhaps TRBD1 as D (5 bases). The CDR3 spans 12 residues. V gave up 4 bases and J gave up 4 bases, with 8 bases separating them. Germline loops: CDR1 SGDLS, CDR2 YYNGEE. CDR3 bases: TGTGCCAGCAGCCAGGGTGGCTATGGCTACACCTTC. Translating it yields CASSQGGYGYTF.

This rearrangement joins TRBV11-3 to TRBJ2-1; a weak D match, TRBD2 (6 bases). V lost 5 bases and J lost 8, with 22 bases in between. The CDR3 spans 16 residues. CDR1 and CDR2 from the germline V gene are SGHNT and YENEEA. The CDR3 bases are TGTGCCAGCAGCCTCGCCCGGGGACTCCTGCCCTATGAGCAGTTCTTC. This encodes CASSLARGLLPYEQFF.

The chain joins TRBV18 to TRBJ2-1; 12 nucleotides align to TRBD2. CDR3 length: 16 amino acids. Germline V gives CDR1 KGHSH, CDR2 LQKENI. V trimming: 4 bases; J trimming: 4 bases; junction bases outside the gene matches: 5. The CDR3: CASSRTSGASYNEQFF. As DNA, the CDR3 is TGTGCCAGCTCACGGACTAGCGGGGCCTCTTACAATGAGCAGTTCTTC.

The chain uses TRBV11-3 and TRBJ2-5; TRBD2 aligns across 11 bases. V shed 0 bases, J shed 1 base, and the junction held 10 bases outside the gene matches. Germline-derived CDR1 and CDR2 are SGHNT and YENEEA. The CDR3 extends over 19 amino acids. CDR3 DNA: TGTGCCAGCAGCTTAGATACGACCCGGGGACTAGCGGCCCAAGAGACCCAGTACTTC. It encodes CASSLDTTRGLAAQETQYF.

The gene calls are TRBV4-1 and TRBJ2-5; perhaps TRBD2 as D (7 bases). CDR1 is MGHRA and CDR2 is YSYEKL in the germline V gene. The CDR3 is 14 amino acids. Trimming pared 1 base from V and 4 bases from J, leaving 10 bases between. The CDR3 region has the DNA TGCGCCAGCAGCCAAGGGCGGGGGCGAGAGACCCAGTACTTC. Translating gives CASSQGRGRETQYF.

The chain links TRBV23-1 to TRBJ1-3, with D maybe TRBD1 (5 bases). TRBV23-1 is marked as an open reading frame, function uncertain. The CDR3 runs 17 residues. Trimming shortened V by 2 bases and J by 1 base, and 15 bases separated the two germline ends. As DNA, the CDR3 is TGCGCCAGCAGTCAACTCCCCGGGGGGGTGTCTGGAAACACCATATATTTT. This gives the protein CASSQLPGGVSGNTIYF.

V gene TRBV2 combines with J gene TRBJ1-6; 8 nucleotides agree with TRBD1. Germline V gives CDR1 SNHLY, CDR2 FYNNEI. This CDR3 region has 14 residues. V was clipped by 6 bases and J by 10 bases; unmatched bases: 8. DNA for the CDR3: TGTGCCAGCAGCCAGACAGGGGTTGGGTCACCCCTCCACTTT. It specifies CASSQTGVGSPLHF. Full variable domain (outside the CDR3, taken from reference TRBV2 and TRBJ1-6): EPEVTQTPSHQVTQMGQEVILRCVPISNHLYFYWYRQILGQKVEFLVSFYNNEISEKSEIFDDQFSVERPDGSNFTLKIRSTKLEDSAMYFCASSQTGVGSPLHFGNGTRLTVT.

V usage is TRBV6-5 and J usage is TRBJ1-6; no reliable D call. The CDR3 loop spans 12 amino acids. V was cut by 2 bases and J by 7 bases, with 3 bases left in between. Germline CDR1 and CDR2: MNHEY and SVGAGI. The CDR3 DNA sequence: TGTGCCAGCAGTTACCTAAATTCACCCCTCCACTTT. Translated, it gives CASSYLNSPLHF.

This rearrangement joins TRBV19 to TRBJ2-1; D not resolved. The CDR3 consists of 12 residues. The germline V and J ends were trimmed by 3 bases and 7 bases, with 7 bases remaining between them. CDR1 is LNHDA, CDR2 SQIVND, per germline (reference sequence). CDR3 coding DNA: TGTGCCAGTAGTATTCGCGCGAATGAGCAGTTCTTC. Its protein is CASSIRANEQFF.

V gene TRBV6-5 combines with J gene TRBJ2-7, with TRBD2 matching over 7 bases. This CDR3 region has 15 residues. Germline V lookup: CDR1 MNHEY, CDR2 SVGAGI. The junction had 6 bases not matched to a gene; V was cut back by 2 bases and J by 2 bases. DNA of the CDR3: TGTGCCAGCAGTTACGAGATAGCGGGTGCCTACGAGCAGTACTTC. Residues: CASSYEIAGAYEQYF.

The rearrangement uses TRBV15 and TRBJ2-1, with a weak D call TRBD1 (6 bases). Germline assignment: CDR1 LNHNV and CDR2 YYDKDF (reference sequence). V gave up 0 bases and J gave up 9 bases, with 9 bases separating them. The CDR3 totals 13 residues. CDR3 bases: TGTGCCACCAGCAGAGACCTGGGGGCTGAGCAGTTCTTC. Protein sequence: CATSRDLGAEQFF.

The V gene is TRBV6-5, the J gene TRBJ2-7; 11 bases match TRBD2. The CDR3 has 14 amino acids. Germline loops: CDR1 MNHEY, CDR2 SVGAGI. With 3 bases clipped from V and 6 bases from J, the junction kept 4 bases outside the gene matches. CDR3 amino acids: CASSYTSGSFEQYF. CDR3 sequence (DNA): TGTGCCAGCAGTTATACTAGCGGGAGTTTCGAGCAGTACTTC.

CDR3 amino acids: CASSLGTKSYNEQFF. The CDR3 DNA is TGTGCCAGCAGCTTGGGGACAAAATCCTACAATGAGCAGTTCTTC. The chain couples TRBV7-9 to TRBJ2-1; D might be TRBD1 (6 bases). V was pared by 3 bases and J by 1 base, with 10 bases between. Germline lookup yields CDR1 SEHNR and CDR2 FQNEAQ (reference sequence). The CDR3 is 15 amino acids.

The chain carries TRBV6-1 and TRBJ1-5; TRBD1 might be the D (5 bases). There are 15 residues in the CDR3. CDR1 and CDR2 from the germline V gene are MNHNS and SASEGT. Between the trimmed V and J ends, which lost 3 bases and 4 bases, there was a span of 13 bases. The CDR3 region is CASSDWGGKNQPQHF. The CDR3, as DNA: TGTGCCAGCAGTGATTGGGGGGGGAAGAATCAGCCCCAGCATTTT.

The rearrangement joins TRBV29-1 to TRBJ2-7; 12 nucleotides align to TRBD2. This CDR3 contains 15 residues. The V segment lost 4 bases and the J segment 3 bases; nucleotides outside the gene matches: 7. CDR1 SQVTM and CDR2 ANQGSEA come from the germline V gene. CDR3 nucleotides: TGCAGCGTTGGGAAGCGGACTAGCGGGAACTACGAGCAGTACTTC. The encoded protein is CSVGKRTSGNYEQYF.

DNA for the CDR3: TGTGCCACCAGCGGACCCTGGGACAGATATATTCAGTACTTC. Amino acid sequence: CATSGPWDRYIQYF. The chain employs TRBV15 and TRBJ2-4; the match to TRBD1 covers 7 bases. Trimming removed 5 bases from V and 10 bases from J; junction bases left unmatched: 11. Germline-derived CDR1 and CDR2 are LNHNV and YYDKDF (reference sequence). CDR3 size: 14 residues.

The rearrangement links TRBV5-1 to TRBJ2-7, with unresolved D. The germline V and J ends were trimmed by 0 bases and 0 bases, with 7 bases remaining between them. The germline gives CDR1 SGHRS, CDR2 YFSETQ. The CDR3 sequence is 14 residues long. Here the CDR3 reads CASSLDRDSYEQYF. The CDR3 DNA sequence: TGCGCCAGCAGCTTGGACCGAGACTCCTACGAGCAGTACTTC. The entire variable domain, with the rest obtained from reference TRBV5-1 and TRBJ2-7, is as follows: KAGVTQTPRYLIKTRGQQVTLSCSPISGHRSVSWYQQTPGQGLQFLFEYFSETQRNKGNFPGRFSGRQFSNSRSEMNVSTLELGDSALYLCASSLDRDSYEQYFGPGTRLTVT.

This chain uses TRBV20-1 with TRBJ1-2; D is possibly TRBD1 (5 bases). V shed 3 bases and J shed 8 bases, with 10 bases lying between them. In germline, CDR1 is DFQATT, CDR2 SNEGSKA (reference sequence). CDR3 size: 11 residues. CDR3 nucleotide sequence: TGCAGTGCTAGGACAGACGGAGGCTACACCTTC. It is translated as CSARTDGGYTF.

The chain combines TRBV27 with TRBJ1-4; 7 bases line up with TRBD1. The V gene end was trimmed by 6 bases and the J gene end by 7 bases; junction bases not matched to a gene: 5. The CDR3 contains 13 residues. Germline values: CDR1 MNHEY, CDR2 SMNVEV (reference sequence). CDR3 region: CASSLQGSEKLFF. CDR3 coding DNA: TGTGCCAGCAGCCTACAGGGGTCTGAAAAACTGTTTTTT.

This chain connects TRBV5-1 to TRBJ2-6; 8 bases are shared with TRBD1. CDR3 length: 15 amino acids. Germline V gene data show CDR1 as SGHRS and CDR2 as YFSETQ. V lost 9 bases and J lost 2; bases outside the gene matches: 7. In DNA, the CDR3 is TGCGCCACCCAGACAGGGGTCACTGGGGCCAACGTCCTGACTTTC. Encoded protein: CATQTGVTGANVLTF. Complete variable domain (other parts from reference TRBV5-1 and TRBJ2-6): KAGVTQTPRYLIKTRGQQVTLSCSPISGHRSVSWYQQTPGQGLQFLFEYFSETQRNKGNFPGRFSGRQFSNSRSEMNVSTLELGDSALYLCATQTGVTGANVLTFGAGSRLTVL.

The rearrangement joins TRBV5-4 to TRBJ1-2, with 8 positions matching TRBD1. The CDR3 runs 14 residues. Germline V lookup: CDR1 SGHNT, CDR2 YYREEE (reference sequence). J gave up 4 bases and V 0 bases, and 2 bases lay outside the gene matches. DNA for the CDR3: TGTGCCAGCAGCTTGGCAGGGGGCGCCTATGGCTACACCTTC. The encoded protein is CASSLAGGAYGYTF.

J is TRBJ2-5 and V is TRBV5-6; D uncertain. The germline V and J ends were trimmed by 2 bases and 5 bases, with 4 bases remaining between them. The germline V gene encodes CDR1 SGHDT and CDR2 YYEEEE. This CDR3 contains 11 residues. In nucleotides, the CDR3 is TGTGCCAGCAGCTTCGGGGAGACCCAGTACTTC. It is translated as CASSFGETQYF.

Here the CDR3 reads CSVVGRMNTEAFF. CDR3 DNA sequence: TGCAGCGTTGTGGGGAGAATGAACACTGAAGCTTTCTTT. The chain employs TRBV29-1 and TRBJ1-1, with unresolved D. The CDR3 totals 13 residues. The germline V gene has CDR1 SQVTM and CDR2 ANQGSEA. Trimming removed 4 bases at V and 0 bases at J, with 9 bases between.

The chain carries TRBV7-3 and TRBJ1-2, with 8 bases aligning to TRBD1. The CDR3 contains 13 residues. Losses at the gene ends were 2 bases for V and 7 bases for J; bases not matched to a gene: 3. Germline CDR1 is SGHTA and CDR2 is FQGTGA. The CDR3 is CASSLRQGSGYTF. CDR3 nucleotide sequence: TGTGCCAGCAGCTTACGACAGGGGAGTGGCTACACCTTC. Full variable domain (outside the CDR3, taken from reference TRBV7-3 and TRBJ1-2): GAGVSQTPSNKVTEKGKYVELRCDPISGHTALYWYRQSLGQGPEFLIYFQGTGAADDSGLPNDRFFAVRPEGSVSTLKIQRTERGDSAVYLCASSLRQGSGYTFGSGTRLTVV.

As DNA, the CDR3 is TGCGCCAGCAGCCAGGGGGCAACTGAAGCTTTCTTT. Translated, it gives CASSQGATEAFF. The chain combines TRBV5-1 with TRBJ1-1, with 8 bases that match TRBD1. The junction had 1 base not matched to a gene; V was cut back by 4 bases and J by 5 bases. CDR1 and CDR2 (germline): SGHRS, YFSETQ. The CDR3 runs 12 residues.